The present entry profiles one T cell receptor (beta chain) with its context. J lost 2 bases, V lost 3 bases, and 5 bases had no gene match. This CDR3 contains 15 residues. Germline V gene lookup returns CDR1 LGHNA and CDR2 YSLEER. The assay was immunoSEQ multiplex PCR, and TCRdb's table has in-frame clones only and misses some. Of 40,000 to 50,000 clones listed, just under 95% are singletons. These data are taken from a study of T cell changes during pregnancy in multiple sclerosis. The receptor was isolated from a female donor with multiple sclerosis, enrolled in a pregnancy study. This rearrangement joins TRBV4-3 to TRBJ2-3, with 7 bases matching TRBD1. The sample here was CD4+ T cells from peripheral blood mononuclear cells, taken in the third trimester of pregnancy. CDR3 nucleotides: TGCGCCAGCAGCCACCAGACAGGGCCCACAGATACGCAGTATTTT. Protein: CASSHQTGPTDTQYF.